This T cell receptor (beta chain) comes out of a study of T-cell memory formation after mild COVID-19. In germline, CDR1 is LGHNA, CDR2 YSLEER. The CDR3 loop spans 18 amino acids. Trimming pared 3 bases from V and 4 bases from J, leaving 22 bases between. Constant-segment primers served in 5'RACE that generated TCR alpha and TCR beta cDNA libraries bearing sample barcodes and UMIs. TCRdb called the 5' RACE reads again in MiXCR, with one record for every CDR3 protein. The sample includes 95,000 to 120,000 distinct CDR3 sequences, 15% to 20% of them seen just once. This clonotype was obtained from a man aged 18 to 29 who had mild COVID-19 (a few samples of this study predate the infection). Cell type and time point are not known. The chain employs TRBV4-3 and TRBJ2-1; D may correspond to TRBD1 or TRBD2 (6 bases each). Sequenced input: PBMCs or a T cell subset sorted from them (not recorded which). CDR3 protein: CASSHSLGAGRVYNEQFF. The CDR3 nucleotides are TGCGCCAGCAGCCATTCCCTGGGGGCGGGGCGAGTGTACAATGAGCAGTTCTTC.